This T cell receptor (beta chain) emerged from a study of blood T cell repertoires in COVID-19. The protocol was immunoSEQ multiplex PCR, while the TCRdb copy is restricted to in-frame clones and leaves out a portion. The sample consists of over 200,000 clones, about four fifths of them appearing once. This clone was found a few times. The CDR3 contains 13 residues. The germline CDR1 and CDR2 sequences are MNHEY and SMNVEV (reference sequence). V shed 6 bases and J shed 7 bases, with 12 bases lying between them. The J gene is TRBJ1-4, the V gene TRBV27; D perhaps matches TRBD1 (5 bases). The clonotype was recovered from a woman aged 40-49 years who had recovered from COVID-19. Sequencing used PBMCs or T cells enriched from blood (not recorded which). CDR3 DNA sequence: TGTGCCAGCAGGGTAGACAGAGGTGAAAAACTGTTTTTT. Protein sequence: CASRVDRGEKLFF.